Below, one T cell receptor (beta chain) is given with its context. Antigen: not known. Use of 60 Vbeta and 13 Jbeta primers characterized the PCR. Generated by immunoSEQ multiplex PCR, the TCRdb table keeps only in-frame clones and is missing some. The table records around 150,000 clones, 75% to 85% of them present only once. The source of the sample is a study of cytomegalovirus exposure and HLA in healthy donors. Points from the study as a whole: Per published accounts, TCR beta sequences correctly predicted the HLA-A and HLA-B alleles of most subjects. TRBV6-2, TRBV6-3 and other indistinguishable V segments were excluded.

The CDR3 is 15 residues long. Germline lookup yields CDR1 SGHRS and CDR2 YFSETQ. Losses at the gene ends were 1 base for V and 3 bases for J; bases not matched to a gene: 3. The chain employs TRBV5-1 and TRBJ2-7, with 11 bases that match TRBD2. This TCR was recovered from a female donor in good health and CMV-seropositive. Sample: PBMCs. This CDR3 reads CASSLSGLAGYEQYF. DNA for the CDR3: TGCGCCAGCAGCTTGTCCGGACTAGCGGGCTACGAGCAGTACTTC.